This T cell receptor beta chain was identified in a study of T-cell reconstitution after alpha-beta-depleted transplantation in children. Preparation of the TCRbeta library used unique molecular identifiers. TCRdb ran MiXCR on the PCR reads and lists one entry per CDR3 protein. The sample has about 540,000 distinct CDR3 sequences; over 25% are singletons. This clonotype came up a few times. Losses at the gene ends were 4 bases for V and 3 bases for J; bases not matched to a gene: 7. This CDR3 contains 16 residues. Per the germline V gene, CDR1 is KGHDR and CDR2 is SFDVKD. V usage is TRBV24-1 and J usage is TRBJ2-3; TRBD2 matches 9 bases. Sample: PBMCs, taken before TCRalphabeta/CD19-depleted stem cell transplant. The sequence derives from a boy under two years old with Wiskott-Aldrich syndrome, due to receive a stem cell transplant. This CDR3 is CATSDPSGVGTDTQYF. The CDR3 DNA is TGTGCCACCAGTGACCCTAGCGGGGTGGGGACAGATACGCAGTATTTT.